Listed here are 22 T cell receptor beta chains from one sample, sequenced in a study of cytomegalovirus exposure and HLA in healthy donors. The PCR used 60 Vbeta and 13 Jbeta primers. Here immunoSEQ multiplex PCR was the method, and the copy in TCRdb shows in-frame clones only, minus some. The sample holds some 160,000 clones, 60% to 80% seen once. Sequenced input: PBMCs. These TCRs come from a male donor in good health and CMV-seronegative.

The gene calls are TRBV7-2 and TRBJ2-1; 7 nucleotides line up with TRBD2. The CDR3 totals 15 residues. CDR1 is SGHTA, CDR2 FQGNSA, per germline. After removal of 6 bases from V and 15 bases from J, the junction contained 20 bases not matched to a gene. The DNA of the CDR3 is TGTGCCAGCAGACGCGATCCCGGGACTACCCCTATGCTGTTCTTC. Protein sequence: CASRRDPGTTPMLFF.

The genes are TRBV5-1 and TRBJ2-2; D may be TRBD2 (6 bases). The CDR3 is made up of 15 amino acids. The germline V and J ends were trimmed by 3 bases and 6 bases, with 15 bases remaining between them. Per the germline V gene, CDR1 is SGHRS and CDR2 is YFSETQ. This chain's CDR3 is CASSSGLGSPGELFF. DNA for the CDR3: TGCGCCAGCAGCTCGGGACTGGGTTCCCCCGGGGAGCTGTTTTTT.

V is TRBV7-2 and J is TRBJ1-5; TRBD1 might be the D (6 bases). The CDR3 length is 13 residues. Trimming cost V 5 bases and J 4 bases, with 9 bases left between them. Germline assignment: CDR1 SGHTA and CDR2 FQGNSA. CDR3 in DNA: TGTGCCAGCAGCGTGACAGGTAATCAGCCCCAGCATTTT. Its protein is CASSVTGNQPQHF.

This clone has a handful of counts. The rearrangement joins TRBV6-6 to TRBJ1-5, with 7 bases matching TRBD1. The CDR3 runs to 16 residues. Per the germline V gene, CDR1 is MNHNY and CDR2 is SVGAGI (reference sequence). The ends lost 4 bases at V and 0 bases at J; junction bases unmatched: 6. Here the CDR3 reads CASSFAGQDSNQPQHF. CDR3 coding DNA: TGTGCCAGCAGTTTCGCCGGACAGGATAGCAATCAGCCCCAGCATTTT.

This clone was seen a few times. The chain is built from TRBV6-1 and TRBJ1-1; 7 bases agree with TRBD1. The length of the CDR3 is 14 residues. The J segment lost 4 bases and the V segment lost 2 bases, leaving 4 bases of the junction unmatched. Germline V CDR1 and CDR2: MNHNS, SASEGT. CDR3 in DNA: TGTGCCAGCAGTGAAAAAGGGGGCCCCACTGAAGCTTTCTTT. Protein sequence: CASSEKGGPTEAFF.

This clone was detected a few times. V gene TRBV27 combines with J gene TRBJ2-5; TRBD2 matches 8 bases. V dropped 0 bases and J dropped 3; count of bases not matched to a gene: 6. Germline lookup yields CDR1 MNHEY and CDR2 SMNVEV (reference sequence). The CDR3 has 16 amino acids. The CDR3 spells CASSLSPSGYKETQYF. The CDR3 DNA is TGTGCCAGCAGTTTATCTCCTAGCGGGTACAAAGAGACCCAGTACTTC.

This clone appeared a few times. The gene calls are TRBV2 and TRBJ1-1; no reliable D call. Germline V gives CDR1 SNHLY, CDR2 FYNNEI. The CDR3 extends over 13 amino acids. Trimming left V 5 bases short and J 1 base short, with 8 bases between. CDR3 coding DNA: TGTGCCAGCAGTCCTGGCAGGAACACTGAAGCTTTCTTT. Its translation is CASSPGRNTEAFF.

The chain combines TRBV11-2 with TRBJ2-2; TRBD2 agrees at 9 bases. CDR1 is SGHAT and CDR2 is FQNNGV in the germline V gene. The CDR3 has 16 residues. With V trimmed by 2 bases and J by 4 bases, 5 bases remained unmatched. CDR3 loop: CASSLTGGRATGELFF. The CDR3, as DNA: TGTGCCAGCAGCTTAACGGGCGGGAGGGCCACCGGGGAGCTGTTTTTT.

V and J are TRBV7-8 and TRBJ2-3, with D maybe TRBD2 (5 bases). CDR1 is SGHVS and CDR2 is FQNEAQ in the germline V gene. Trimming pared 3 bases from V and 0 bases from J, leaving 19 bases between. The CDR3 sequence is 18 residues long. The CDR3 protein is CASSFFEGAVFSTDTQYF. The DNA of the CDR3 is TGTGCCAGCAGCTTCTTCGAGGGAGCAGTTTTTAGCACAGATACGCAGTATTTT.

This rearrangement joins TRBV6-4 to TRBJ2-5; 9 nucleotides match TRBD1. The CDR3 contains 14 residues. Germline V gene data show CDR1 as MRHNA and CDR2 as SNTAGT. V lost 5 bases, J lost 5 bases, and 6 bases stayed unmatched. CDR3 DNA sequence: TGTGCCAGCAGTCCGACAGGGGGGATGGAGACCCAGTACTTC. Its translation: CASSPTGGMETQYF.

The chain combines TRBV4-2 with TRBJ2-5, with TRBD1 matching over 7 bases. The germline CDR1 and CDR2 sequences are LGHNA and YNFKEQ. CDR3 length: 16 amino acids. The V and J ends lost 0 bases and 2 bases, in that order; junction bases with no gene match: 6. The CDR3 DNA is TGTGCCAGCAGCCAAGAGCCGGGCAGGGGGCAAGAGACCCAGTACTTC. Translating gives CASSQEPGRGQETQYF.

To note about this clone: A junction boundary mismatches the germline segment, possibly from a read error. The chain employs TRBV5-4 and TRBJ2-7; TRBD1 matches at 9 bases. Germline assignment: CDR1 SGHNT and CDR2 YYREEE (reference sequence). The CDR3 has 13 residues. CDR3 nucleotides: TGTGCCAGCAGCTATCCGGGACAGGGAGGGGCGAACTTC. Amino acid sequence: CASSYPGQGGANF.

This chain joins TRBV6-5 and TRBJ1-3; no reliable D call. The V gene lost 7 bases and the J gene lost 4 bases, with 5 bases spanning the gap. Germline CDR1 reads MNHEY; CDR2 reads SVGAGI. CDR3 size: 11 residues. CDR3 coding DNA: TGTGCCAGCAACTCGGGAAACACCATATATTTT. It is translated as CASNSGNTIYF.

This sequence joins TRBV18 and TRBJ2-7, with 9 bases aligning to TRBD1. The length of the CDR3 is 13 residues. Germline CDR1 reads KGHSH; CDR2 reads LQKENI. Trimming cost V 6 bases and J 6 bases; bases outside gene matches: 6. This chain's CDR3 is CASSSGQGTEQYF. As DNA, the CDR3 is TGTGCCAGCTCTTCTGGACAGGGGACCGAGCAGTACTTC.

This CDR3 reads CASSDSNGQPQHF. In DNA form, the CDR3 reads TGTGCCAGCAGCGACAGCAATGGCCAGCCCCAGCATTTT. This chain uses TRBV25-1 with TRBJ1-5; tentatively, D is TRBD1 (5 bases). This CDR3 region has 13 residues. Germline CDR1 reads MGHDK; CDR2 reads SYGVNS. The V and J ends lost 6 bases and 7 bases respectively, with 13 bases between them.

The J gene is TRBJ1-1, the V gene TRBV4-3, with D hard to call. Trimming took 3 bases from V and 1 from J, leaving 9 bases between them. Germline assignment: CDR1 LGHNA and CDR2 YSLEER. This CDR3 has 14 residues. CDR3 DNA sequence: TGCGCCAGCAGCCAGACAACAACGAACACTGAAGCTTTCTTT. It translates to CASSQTTTNTEAFF.

The J gene is TRBJ2-2, the V gene TRBV7-2, with 9 bases aligning to TRBD2. The germline CDR1 and CDR2 sequences are SGHTA and FQGNSA. Unmatched junction bases numbered 13, after V lost 3 bases and J lost 8 bases. This CDR3 contains 17 residues. CDR3 sequence (DNA): TGTGCCAGCAGCTTCCTCGGGGCGGGAGGGCCGCCGGGGGAGCTGTTTTTT. Its translation is CASSFLGAGGPPGELFF.

The rearrangement uses TRBV5-1 and TRBJ1-1; the match to TRBD1 covers 7 bases. This CDR3 spans 16 amino acids. The V and J ends lost 2 bases and 2 bases, in that order; junction bases with no gene match: 9. In germline, CDR1 is SGHRS, CDR2 YFSETQ. In DNA, the CDR3 is TGCGCCAGCAGCTTCGGGACAGCAAGTATCAACACTGAAGCTTTCTTT. Amino acid sequence: CASSFGTASINTEAFF.

The chain employs TRBV11-3 and TRBJ1-3; no definite D call. Between the trimmed V and J ends, which lost 4 bases and 0 bases, there was a span of 7 bases. CDR1 is SGHNT and CDR2 is YENEEA in the germline V gene. The CDR3 is made up of 14 amino acids. Written as DNA, the CDR3 is TGTGCCAGCAGCTCCCGGGACTCTGGAAACACCATATATTTT. This gives the protein CASSSRDSGNTIYF. Full variable domain (remainder filled in from reference TRBV11-3 and TRBJ1-3): EAGVVQSPRYKIIEKKQPVAFWCNPISGHNTLYWYLQNLGQGPELLIRYENEEAVDDSQLPKDRFSAERLKGVDSTLKIQPAELGDSAVYLCASSSRDSGNTIYFGEGSWLTVV.

The chain has TRBV29-1 and TRBJ2-1; TRBD2 aligns across 15 bases. Trimming removed 7 bases from V and 6 bases from J; junction bases left unmatched: 16. This CDR3 has 18 amino acids. Looked up from germline, CDR1 is SQVTM and CDR2 is ANQGSEA. The DNA for the CDR3 is TGCAGCGGTGACAGGGCAAGGCCGGGACTAGCGGGAGGCAATGAGCAGTTCTTC. Amino acids: CSGDRARPGLAGGNEQFF.

This clone was picked up a small number of times. This sequence joins TRBV2 and TRBJ2-7, with 14 bases that match TRBD2. The V segment lost 6 bases and the J segment 3 bases; nucleotides outside the gene matches: 13. The CDR3 runs to 18 residues. Germline V gene lookup returns CDR1 SNHLY and CDR2 FYNNEI. The CDR3 protein is CASRTRLAGGPGLYEQYF. For the CDR3, the DNA is TGTGCCAGCAGGACCAGACTAGCGGGAGGGCCAGGCCTCTACGAGCAGTACTTC.

This chain uses TRBV4-2 with TRBJ1-2; 8 bases agree with TRBD1. This CDR3 spans 15 amino acids. The germline V gene has CDR1 LGHNA and CDR2 YNFKEQ. V was pared by 0 bases and J by 7 bases, with 7 bases of the junction left unmatched. The CDR3 spells CASSQEGWQGAGYTF. The CDR3 bases are TGTGCCAGCAGCCAAGAAGGATGGCAGGGGGCTGGCTACACCTTC.